This TCR beta chain was identified in a study of OX40 agonist ivuxolimab in advanced cancers. Notes on this clone: The antigen is not known.

Whole-study findings and limits: The study found that CD8+ T cells averaged more expanded clones than CD4+.

The repertoire was sequenced with immunoSEQ multiplex PCR; TCRdb's copy has only in-frame clones and lacks some. The data contain 70,000 or so clones, 70% to 90% of them singletons. V lost 1 base, J lost 4 bases, and 4 bases lay in between. This CDR3 region has 12 residues. CDR1 and CDR2 from the germline V gene are SGHNT and YENEEA. This specimen was CD4+ or CD8+ T cells sorted from blood, taken in a trial of the OX40 agonist ivuxolimab. This receptor was identified in an adult with an advanced solid tumor such as melanoma, head and neck, liver or kidney cancer. The rearrangement links TRBV11-3 to TRBJ2-5; D is ambiguous. CDR3 in DNA: TGTGCCAGCAGCTTAGGGCGAGAGACCCAGTACTTC. Amino acids: CASSLGRETQYF.